A selection of T cell receptor beta chains follows, all from one sample in a study of neurological immune-mediated disorders. TCRdb reanalysed the 5' RACE reads using MiXCR and keeps one entry per CDR3 protein. The repertoire holds around 47,000 distinct CDR3 sequences, with 20% to 25% as singletons. Sequencing was done on a sample of PBMCs. All receptors come from a man aged 55-75 years with HTLV-1-associated myelopathy (HAM/TSP). CDR3s include the opening cysteine and the closing phenylalanine or tryptophan. A D gene is named only where the DNA matches it firmly. The size of a clone is reported for some rows only, either as once, few or many, or as a class for expanded clones.

TRBJ1-2 | - | TRBV12-3/TRBV12-4 | 13 | many | CASSKTTGYGYTF | TGTGCCAGCAGTAAAACAACAGGGTACGGCTACACCTTC
TRBJ2-3 | TRBD2 | TRBV2 | 15 | many | CASSPSSGSASGQYF | TGTGCCAGCAGCCCCTCTAGCGGGAGTGCGTCCGGGCAGTATTTT
TRBJ2-7 | TRBD1 | TRBV12-3/TRBV12-4 | 14 | - | CASRPGTGYYEQYF | TGTGCCAGCAGACCCGGGACAGGGTATTACGAGCAGTACTTC
TRBJ1-1 | TRBD1 | TRBV6-5 | 13 | many | CASSLTGGTEAFF | TGTGCCAGCAGCTTAACAGGGGGCACTGAAGCTTTCTTT
TRBJ1-5 | - | TRBV5-1 | 15 | medium-sized | CASSLGDTGNQPQHF | TGCGCCAGCAGCTTGGGGGACACGGGCAATCAGCCCCAGCATTTT
TRBJ2-7 | - | TRBV28 | 17 | few | CASSPSPRSPASYEQYF | TGTGCCAGCAGTCCCTCTCCCCGATCCCCAGCCTCCTACGAGCAGTACTTC
TRBJ2-1 | TRBD1 | TRBV15 | 16 | many | CATSPNRGRSYNEQFF | TGTGCCACCAGCCCAAACAGGGGACGGTCCTACAATGAGCAGTTCTTC
TRBJ2-3 | - | TRBV11-2 | 15 | many | CASSQISVYTDTQYF | TGTGCCAGCAGCCAAATTAGCGTTTACACAGATACGCAGTATTTT
TRBJ2-1 | TRBD2 | TRBV30 | 15 | many | CAWSVGTSGNNEQFF | TGTGCCTGGAGTGTAGGGACTAGCGGTAACAATGAGCAGTTCTTC
TRBJ2-5 | - | TRBV5-1 | 15 | many | CASSPDSGSQETQYF | TGCGCCAGCAGCCCGGACTCCGGGTCACAAGAGACCCAGTACTTC
TRBJ2-1 | TRBD2 | TRBV2 | 15 | many | CASSGTGGQFNEQFF | TGTGCCAGCAGTGGCACGGGAGGGCAATTCAATGAGCAGTTCTTC
TRBJ2-2 | - | TRBV19 | 15 | few | CASSPGGGRGGELFF | TGTGCCAGTAGTCCAGGGGGAGGGCGTGGCGGGGAGCTGTTTTTT
TRBJ2-3 | TRBD1 | TRBV10-1 | 15 | - | CASSPGQGSTDTQYF | TGCGCCAGCAGTCCGGGACAGGGGAGCACAGATACGCAGTATTTT
TRBJ1-2 | - | TRBV4-3 | 16 | - | CASSQDDPGSNYGYTF | TGCGCCAGCAGCCAAGATGATCCAGGTTCAAACTATGGCTACACCTTC
TRBJ2-6 | - | TRBV10-3 | 19 | many | CAISDSWTDLYSGANVLTF | TGTGCCATCAGTGATAGTTGGACAGATTTATACTCTGGGGCCAACGTCCTGACTTTC
TRBJ1-5 | - | TRBV4-1 | 17 | many | CASSPSGGVGSNQPQHF | TGCGCCAGCAGCCCCTCGGGGGGGGTGGGAAGCAATCAGCCCCAGCATTTT
TRBJ2-1 | - | TRBV3-1 | 17 | - | CASSQGAGPLVGSEQFF | TGTGCCAGCAGCCAAGGTGCGGGGCCCCTAGTGGGCAGTGAGCAGTTCTTC
TRBJ2-7 | - | TRBV5-1 | 12 | many | CASFDTGIEQYF | TGCGCCAGCTTCGATACGGGGATCGAGCAGTACTTC
TRBJ1-2 | - | TRBV19 | 16 | many | CASSIDRFGGVQGYTF | TGTGCCAGTAGTATAGACCGGTTCGGGGGGGTACAGGGCTACACCTTC
TRBJ2-3 | - | TRBV5-5 | 16 | - | CASSLGAGLGTDTQYF | TGTGCCAGCAGCTTAGGCGCGGGCCTTGGCACAGATACGCAGTATTTT
TRBJ2-1 | - | TRBV6-1 | 15 | - | CASKPRLSSYNEQFF | TGTGCCTCAAAACCGAGACTTAGCTCCTACAATGAGCAGTTCTTC
TRBJ2-1 | TRBD1 | TRBV29-1 | 14 | few | CSTGTGDSYNEQFF | TGCAGCACAGGGACAGGGGATTCCTACAATGAGCAGTTCTTC
TRBJ1-1 | TRBD1 | TRBV12-3/TRBV12-4 | 13 | many | CASSNRGNTEAFF | TGTGCCAGCAGTAACAGGGGGAACACTGAAGCTTTCTTT
TRBJ2-5 | TRBD2 | TRBV7-3 | 13 | medium-sized | CASSPRGGETQYF | TGTGCCAGCAGCCCGCGCGGGGGAGAGACCCAGTACTTC
TRBJ2-7 | - | TRBV5-1 | 14 | many | CASSLGFSTYEQYF | TGCGCCAGCAGCTTGGGATTTAGTACCTACGAGCAGTACTTC
TRBJ2-5 | TRBD2 | TRBV5-1 | 16 | - | CASSQALAGGEETQYF | TGCGCCAGCAGCCAAGCGCTAGCGGGAGGGGAAGAGACCCAGTACTTC
TRBJ1-1 | - | TRBV5-1 | 13 | many | CASSIGQNTEAFF | TGCGCCAGCAGCATCGGACAGAACACTGAAGCTTTCTTT
TRBJ2-1 | TRBD2 | TRBV10-3 | 14 | many | CAIRLSGRGDEQFF | TGTGCCATCAGACTTAGCGGGAGAGGGGATGAGCAGTTCTTC
TRBJ2-5 | - | TRBV5-1 | 19 | many | CASSFIPIQDGNTQETQYF | TGCGCCAGCAGCTTTATTCCCATCCAGGACGGGAATACTCAAGAGACCCAGTACTTC
TRBJ2-5 | - | TRBV6-2/TRBV6-3 | 15 | many | CASSYPGGGEETQYF | TGTGCCAGCAGTTACCCTGGAGGGGGCGAAGAGACCCAGTACTTC
TRBJ2-3 | TRBD2 | TRBV12-3/TRBV12-4 | 16 | many | CASSLLAGGLQDTQYF | TGTGCCAGCAGTCTACTAGCGGGAGGGCTCCAAGATACGCAGTATTTT
TRBJ2-7 | - | TRBV5-8 | 16 | many | CASSSGVLASSYEQYF | TGTGCCAGCAGCTCCGGAGTCCTAGCATCCTCCTACGAGCAGTACTTC
TRBJ2-1 | TRBD1 | TRBV20-1 | 14 | many | CSARGDRGQDEQFF | TGCAGTGCTAGGGGGGACAGGGGGCAAGATGAGCAGTTCTTC
TRBJ2-5 | - | TRBV5-1 | 13 | - | CASSWGTEEIQYF | TGCGCCAGCAGCTGGGGGACTGAAGAGATCCAGTACTTC
TRBJ1-6 | - | TRBV11-2 | 19 | many | CASSASLPGSNFHNSPLHF | TGTGCCAGCAGCGCCTCTCTCCCGGGCTCTAACTTCCATAATTCACCCCTCCACTTT
TRBJ2-2 | - | TRBV7-8 | 14 | many | CASSLGLNTGELFF | TGTGCCAGCAGCTTAGGACTGAACACCGGGGAGCTGTTTTTT
TRBJ1-5 | - | TRBV5-5 | 15 | many | CASSWGQGIGQPQHF | TGTGCCAGCAGCTGGGGTCAGGGGATAGGGCAGCCCCAGCATTTT
TRBJ2-3 | TRBD1 | TRBV11-2 | 15 | many | CASSLGQGATDTQYF | TGTGCCAGCAGCTTAGGCCAGGGGGCCACAGATACGCAGTATTTT
TRBJ1-1 | - | TRBV5-1 | 16 | many | CASSSLSPGTDTEAFF | TGCGCCAGCAGCTCCCTTAGCCCAGGGACTGACACTGAAGCTTTCTTT
TRBJ2-1 | TRBD1 | TRBV7-2 | 15 | many | CASSLPGQGRREQFF | TGTGCCAGCAGCTTACCGGGACAGGGGCGGCGGGAGCAGTTCTTC
TRBJ2-1 | - | TRBV29-1 | 11 | - | CSVVLLNEQFF | TGCAGCGTTGTACTCCTCAATGAGCAGTTCTTC
TRBJ2-2 | - | TRBV5-1 | 13 | - | CASSYDGAGELFF | TGCGCCAGCAGCTACGATGGGGCCGGGGAGCTGTTTTTT
TRBJ2-2 | - | TRBV28 | 13 | many | CASSDRDTGELFF | TGTGCCAGCAGCGACAGAGACACCGGGGAGCTGTTTTTT
TRBJ2-1 | - | TRBV5-1 | 15 | many | CASSLGRGSINEQFF | TGCGCCAGCAGCTTGGGCAGGGGATCGATCAATGAGCAGTTCTTC
TRBJ2-3 | - | TRBV5-1 | 12 | many | CASSESTDTQYF | TGCGCCAGCAGCGAAAGCACAGATACGCAGTATTTT
TRBJ1-6 | - | TRBV4-2 | 16 | many | CASSQEVASVGSPLHF | TGTGCCAGCAGCCAAGAAGTGGCGAGCGTCGGTTCACCCCTCCACTTT
TRBJ2-1 | - | TRBV29-1 | 18 | - | CSGASSLVDSRAYNEQFF | TGCAGCGGCGCCAGCAGCTTGGTGGACTCGAGGGCCTACAATGAGCAGTTCTTC
TRBJ2-2 | TRBD2 | TRBV20-1 | 15 | many | CSASRGGVGTGELFF | TGCAGTGCTAGTCGGGGGGGGGTTGGCACCGGGGAGCTGTTTTTT
TRBJ2-1 | TRBD2 | TRBV4-1 | 18 | many | CASSRAPTSGRAGNEQFF | TGCGCCAGCAGCCGCGCCCCGACTAGCGGGAGGGCCGGGAATGAGCAGTTCTTC
TRBJ2-3 | - | TRBV30 | 15 | - | CAWSRLGISTDTQYF | TGTGCCTGGAGTAGGTTGGGGATTTCCACAGATACGCAGTATTTT
TRBJ2-2 | TRBD1 | TRBV12-3/TRBV12-4 | 14 | many | CASRPTGGSGELFF | TGTGCCAGCAGGCCGACAGGGGGCTCCGGGGAGCTGTTTTTT